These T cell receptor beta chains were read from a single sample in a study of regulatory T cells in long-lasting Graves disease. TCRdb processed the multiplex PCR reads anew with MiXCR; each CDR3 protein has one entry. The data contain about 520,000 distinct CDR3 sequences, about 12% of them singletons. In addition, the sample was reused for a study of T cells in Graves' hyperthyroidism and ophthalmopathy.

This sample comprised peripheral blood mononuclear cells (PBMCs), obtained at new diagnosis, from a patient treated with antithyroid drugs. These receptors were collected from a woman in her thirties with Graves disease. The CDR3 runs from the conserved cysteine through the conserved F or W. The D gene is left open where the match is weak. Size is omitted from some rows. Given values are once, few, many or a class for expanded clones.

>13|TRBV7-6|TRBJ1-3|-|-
CASSLERDNTIYF
TGTGCCAGCAGCTTAGAGCGGGACAACACCATATATTTT
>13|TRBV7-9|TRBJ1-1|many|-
CASSLVGGAEAFF
TGTGCCAGCAGCTTAGTAGGGGGGGCTGAAGCTTTCTTT
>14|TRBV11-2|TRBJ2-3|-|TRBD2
CASSPGLALNTQYF
TGTGCCAGCAGCCCCGGACTAGCGCTCAATACGCAGTATTTT
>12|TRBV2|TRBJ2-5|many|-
CASSEVQETQYF
TGTGCCAGCAGTGAGGTACAAGAGACCCAGTACTTC
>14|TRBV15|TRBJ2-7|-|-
CATSWGPSSYEQYF
TGTGCCACCAGCTGGGGACCGAGCTCCTACGAGCAGTACTTC
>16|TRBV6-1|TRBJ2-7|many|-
CASSRRGRNPSYEQYF
TGTGCCAGCAGTCGCCGGGGACGGAACCCTTCCTACGAGCAGTACTTC
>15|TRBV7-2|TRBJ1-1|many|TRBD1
CASSKNRGGITEAFF
TGTGCCAGCAGCAAAAACAGGGGGGGGATAACTGAAGCTTTCTTT
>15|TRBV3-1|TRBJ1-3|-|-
CASSGGFGSGNTIYF
TGTGCCAGCAGCGGGGGTTTTGGATCTGGAAACACCATATATTTT
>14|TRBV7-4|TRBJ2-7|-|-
CASSPGARGYEQYF
TGTGCCAGCAGCCCAGGGGCCAGGGGATACGAGCAGTACTTC
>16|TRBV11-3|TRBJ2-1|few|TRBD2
CASSPGTSGIQCEQFF
TGTGCCAGCAGCCCGGGGACTAGCGGGATTCAATGTGAGCAGTTCTTC
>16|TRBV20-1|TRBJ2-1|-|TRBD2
CSARDLGTSGFSEQFF
TGCAGTGCTAGAGACCTCGGGACTAGCGGCTTCAGTGAGCAGTTCTTC
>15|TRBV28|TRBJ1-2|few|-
CASSQTEYGGYGYTF
TGTGCCAGCAGCCAGACAGAATACGGAGGCTATGGCTACACCTTC
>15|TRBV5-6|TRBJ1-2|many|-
CASSLGRTLGHGYTF
TGTGCCAGCAGCTTGGGAAGGACATTAGGCCATGGCTACACCTTC
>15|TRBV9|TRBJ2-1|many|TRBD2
CASSVGASGINEQFF
TGTGCCAGCAGCGTAGGGGCTAGCGGGATAAATGAGCAGTTCTTC
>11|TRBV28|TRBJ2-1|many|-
CASSRRYEQFF
TGTGCCAGCAGTCGAAGGTATGAGCAGTTCTTC
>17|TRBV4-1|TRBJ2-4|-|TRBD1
CASSQVWVNRGKNIQYF
TGCGCCAGCAGCCAAGTTTGGGTTAACAGGGGTAAAAACATTCAGTACTTC
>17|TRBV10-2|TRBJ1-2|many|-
CASSESIRPDRDYGYTF
TGCGCCAGCAGTGAGTCCATACGACCGGACAGAGATTATGGCTACACCTTC
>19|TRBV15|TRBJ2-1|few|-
CATSRDPFRSGLPYNEQFF
TGTGCCACCAGCAGAGATCCTTTTCGGTCGGGACTCCCCTACAATGAGCAGTTCTTC
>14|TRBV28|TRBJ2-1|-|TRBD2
CASSLRLAWQEQFF
TGTGCCAGCAGTTTGAGACTAGCGTGGCAGGAGCAGTTCTTC
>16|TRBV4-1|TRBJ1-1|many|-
CASSQVKARVGTEAFF
TGCGCCAGCAGCCAAGTAAAGGCCAGGGTCGGCACTGAAGCTTTCTTT
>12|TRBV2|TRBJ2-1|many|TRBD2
CASRREGGEQFF
TGTGCCAGCAGGCGGGAGGGGGGTGAGCAGTTCTTC
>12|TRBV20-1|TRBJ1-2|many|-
CSARGTEYGYTF
TGCAGTGCTAGAGGGACGGAGTATGGCTACACCTTC
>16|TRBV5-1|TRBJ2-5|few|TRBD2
CASSLMPAGGGETQYF
TGCGCCAGCAGCTTAATGCCAGCGGGGGGAGGAGAGACCCAGTACTTC
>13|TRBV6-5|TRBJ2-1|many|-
CASSSGTHNEQFF
TGTGCCAGCAGTTCCGGGACGCACAATGAGCAGTTCTTC
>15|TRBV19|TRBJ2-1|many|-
CASSANWASYNEQFF
TGTGCCAGTAGTGCAAATTGGGCCTCCTACAATGAGCAGTTCTTC
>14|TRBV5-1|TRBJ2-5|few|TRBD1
CASSLRGQGETQYF
TGCGCCAGCAGCTTGCGGGGACAGGGAGAGACCCAGTACTTC
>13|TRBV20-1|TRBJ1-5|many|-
CSASRGRNQPQHF
TGCAGTGCTAGCAGGGGACGGAATCAGCCCCAGCATTTT
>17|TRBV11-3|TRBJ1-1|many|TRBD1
CASSLGDRVHMNTEAFF
TGTGCCAGCAGCTTAGGTGACAGGGTCCACATGAACACTGAAGCTTTCTTT
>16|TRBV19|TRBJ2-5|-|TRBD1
CASSTYRDRGQETQYF
TGTGCCAGTAGTACTTACCGGGACAGGGGACAAGAGACCCAGTACTTC
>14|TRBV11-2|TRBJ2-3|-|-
CASSPPGYEDTQYF
TGTGCCAGCAGCCCGCCCGGATACGAGGATACGCAGTATTTT
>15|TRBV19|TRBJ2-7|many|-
CASKSFQGSLSEQYF
TGTGCCAGTAAATCCTTTCAGGGGTCCCTGAGCGAGCAGTACTTC
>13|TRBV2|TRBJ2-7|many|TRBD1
CASAGTGGYEQYF
TGTGCCAGCGCCGGGACAGGGGGCTACGAGCAGTACTTC
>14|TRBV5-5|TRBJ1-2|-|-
CASSLRRENYGYTF
TGTGCCAGCAGTTTAAGGAGGGAGAACTATGGCTACACCTTC
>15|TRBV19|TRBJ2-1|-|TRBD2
CASSIMTSGGGEQFF
TGTGCCAGTAGTATTATGACTAGCGGGGGGGGTGAGCAGTTCTTC
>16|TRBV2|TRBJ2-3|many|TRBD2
CASRAGTSGYTDTQYF
TGTGCCAGCAGAGCCGGGACTAGCGGATACACAGATACGCAGTATTTT
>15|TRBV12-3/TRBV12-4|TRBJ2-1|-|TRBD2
CASSLTSGRENEQFF
TGTGCCAGCAGTTTGACTAGCGGGAGGGAAAATGAGCAGTTCTTC
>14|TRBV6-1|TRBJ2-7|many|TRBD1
CASKILGQPGEQYF
TGTGCCAGCAAGATCCTGGGACAGCCTGGCGAGCAGTACTTC
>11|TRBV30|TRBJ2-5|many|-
CAWSVYGTQYF
TGTGCCTGGAGTGTATACGGGACCCAGTACTTC
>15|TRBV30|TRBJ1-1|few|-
CAWSKNLGWITEAFF
TGTGCCTGGAGTAAAAACCTAGGGTGGATCACTGAAGCTTTCTTT
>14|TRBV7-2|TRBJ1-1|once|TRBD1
CASSADRGGAEAFF
TGTGCCAGCAGCGCAGACAGGGGAGGGGCTGAAGCTTTCTTT
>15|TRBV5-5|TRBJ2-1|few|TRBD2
CASSRSGEGYNEQFF
TGTGCCAGCAGCCGTAGCGGGGAGGGGTACAATGAGCAGTTCTTC
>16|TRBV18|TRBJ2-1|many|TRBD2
CASSPPTSGGSNEQFF
TGTGCCAGCTCACCACCCACTAGCGGGGGATCCAATGAGCAGTTCTTC
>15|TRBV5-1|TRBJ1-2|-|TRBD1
CASSLVGRGRDGYTF
TGCGCCAGCAGCTTGGTGGGCAGGGGGAGAGATGGCTACACCTTC
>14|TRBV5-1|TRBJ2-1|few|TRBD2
CASSFLAANNEQFF
TGCGCCAGCAGCTTCCTAGCGGCAAACAATGAGCAGTTCTTC
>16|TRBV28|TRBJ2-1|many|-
CASSLFGGGTYNEQFF
TGTGCCAGCAGTTTATTTGGCGGGGGCACCTACAATGAGCAGTTCTTC
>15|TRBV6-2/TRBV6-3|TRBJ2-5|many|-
CASSRGLPTQETQYF
TGTGCCAGCAGCCGAGGGCTCCCCACTCAAGAGACCCAGTACTTC
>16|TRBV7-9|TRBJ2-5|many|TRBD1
CASSLRTGGYGETQYF
TGTGCCAGCAGCCTACGGACAGGGGGCTATGGAGAGACCCAGTACTTC
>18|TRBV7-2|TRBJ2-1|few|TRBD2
CASSLAPTSGIGYNEQFF
TGTGCCAGCAGCTTAGCCCCGACTAGCGGGATCGGGTACAATGAGCAGTTCTTC
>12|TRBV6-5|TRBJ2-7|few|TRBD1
CASSYGDSEQYF
TGTGCCAGCAGTTACGGGGACAGCGAGCAGTACTTC
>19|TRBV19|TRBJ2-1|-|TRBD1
CASSLLHRDRVQFIGEQFF
TGTGCCAGTAGTCTCCTTCACCGGGACAGAGTTCAATTTATTGGTGAGCAGTTCTTC
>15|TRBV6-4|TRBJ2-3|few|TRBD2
CASSIAGEATDTQYF
TGTGCCAGCAGTATAGCGGGAGAGGCTACAGATACGCAGTATTTT
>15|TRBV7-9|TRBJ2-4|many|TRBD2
CASSLASRGVNIQYF
TGTGCCAGCAGCTTAGCCTCTCGGGGGGTCAACATTCAGTACTTC
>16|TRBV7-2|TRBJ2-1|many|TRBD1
CASSLKQGALGFEQFF
TGTGCCAGCAGCTTAAAACAGGGGGCTTTGGGTTTCGAGCAGTTCTTC
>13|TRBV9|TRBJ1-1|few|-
CASSPQGHTEASF
TGTGCCAGCAGCCCCCAGGGACACACTGAAGCTTCCTTT
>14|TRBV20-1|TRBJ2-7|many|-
CSAQMGAGTYEQYF
TGCAGTGCACAGATGGGGGCAGGGACATACGAGCAGTACTTC
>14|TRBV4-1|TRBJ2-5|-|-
CASSQEEGRETQYF
TGCGCCAGCAGCCAAGAAGAGGGCCGCGAGACCCAGTACTTC
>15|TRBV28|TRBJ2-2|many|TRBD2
CASSFSGMNTGELFF
TGTGCCAGCAGTTTTAGCGGGATGAACACCGGGGAGCTGTTTTTT
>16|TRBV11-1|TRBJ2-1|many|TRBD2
CASSLGRSGRAGEQFF
TGTGCCAGCAGCTTAGGTCGAAGCGGGAGGGCCGGTGAGCAGTTCTTC
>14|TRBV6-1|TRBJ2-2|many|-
CASSEAGGIGELFF
TGTGCCAGCAGTGAAGCTGGGGGCATCGGGGAGCTGTTTTTT
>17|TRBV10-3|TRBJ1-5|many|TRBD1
CAISEGLRTGGNQPQHF
TGTGCCATCAGTGAGGGCCTCCGGACAGGGGGCAATCAGCCCCAGCATTTT